This TCR beta chain was identified during a study of shared clonotypes between healthy human individuals. At the level of the study: Two female and three male donors aged 18 to 49 were enrolled.

Germline CDR1 DFQATT, CDR2 SNEGSKA (reference sequence). The CDR3 has 10 amino acids. The ends were cut back, 4 bases at V and 11 bases at J, with 10 bases in the middle. This clone was found once. Everyone who donated was a Caucasian adult who lived in Nashville, Tennessee. TCRdb keeps only in-frame clones here, not all; method: immunoSEQ multiplex PCR. The sample records roughly 2.6 million clones, around nine tenths being singletons. Sequencing used naive CD4+ T cells sorted from blood. Subset: CD45RA+ positively selected. The chain carries TRBV20-1 and TRBJ2-3; unclear D gene. The sequence was obtained from a man between 18 and 29 years old in good health. In DNA, the CDR3 is TGCAGTGCTACGGTTGGTGGGCAGTATTTT. Translated: CSATVGGQYF.